Listed here is a single TCR beta chain. This entry belongs to a study of patients and donors after allogeneic stem cell transplantation. From the RT-PCR reads, TCRdb called clonotypes with MiXCR, one entry per CDR3 protein. The top ten clones hold less than 3.5% of a sample with 150,000 to 200,000 distinct CDR3 sequences, around 28% of them seen once. V gave up 3 bases and J gave up 5 bases; unmatched junction bases: 4. The CDR3 length is 13 residues. Germline V gene data show CDR1 as DFQATT and CDR2 as SNEGSKA (reference sequence). Sample: blood, either unsorted or a sorted T cell fraction (not recorded which). The TCR sequence derives from a human donor who was either an allogeneic HSCT recipient or a stem cell or donor lymphocyte infusion donor (not recorded which). It is not recorded whose cells these are; they may come from a transplant donor. The chain carries TRBV20-1 and TRBJ1-5; 7 positions agree with TRBD1. The CDR3 loop is CSASFQGDQPQHF. CDR3 nucleotides: TGCAGTGCTAGTTTCCAGGGGGATCAGCCCCAGCATTTT.